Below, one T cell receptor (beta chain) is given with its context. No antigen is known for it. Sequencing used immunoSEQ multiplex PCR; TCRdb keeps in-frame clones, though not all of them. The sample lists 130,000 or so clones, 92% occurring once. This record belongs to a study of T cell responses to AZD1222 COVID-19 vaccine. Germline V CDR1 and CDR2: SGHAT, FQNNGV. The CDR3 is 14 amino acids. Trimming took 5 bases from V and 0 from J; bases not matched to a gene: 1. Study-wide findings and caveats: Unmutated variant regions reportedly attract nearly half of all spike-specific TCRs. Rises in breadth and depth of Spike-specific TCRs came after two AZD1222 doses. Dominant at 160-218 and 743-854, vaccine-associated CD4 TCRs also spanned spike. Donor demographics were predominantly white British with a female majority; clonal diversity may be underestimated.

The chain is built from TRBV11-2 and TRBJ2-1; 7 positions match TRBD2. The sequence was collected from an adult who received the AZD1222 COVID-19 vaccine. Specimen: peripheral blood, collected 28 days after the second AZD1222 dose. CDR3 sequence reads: CASSGGSSYNEQFF. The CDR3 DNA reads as TGTGCCAGCAGCGGCGGGAGCTCCTACAATGAGCAGTTCTTC.